Sequencing of this T cell receptor (beta chain) was carried out in a study of T cells in localized non-small cell lung cancer. The study, taken as a whole, reports: Tumor trailed uninvolved adjacent lung in T cell clonality, which peaked there. A median of about 50 clones ranked among the top 100 in tumor appeared in adjacent lung. Heterogeneity stays possible, as sequencing covered only one tumor region. Elevated circulating T cell density in blood was associated with longer overall survival.

The assay was immunoSEQ multiplex PCR, and TCRdb's table has in-frame clones only and misses some. The sample has approximately 16,000 clones, approximately 89% seen once. This clone is termed large (0.1 to 1%). Its cognate antigen is unknown. V shed 4 bases, J shed 7 bases, and the junction held 8 bases outside the gene matches. This CDR3 is 15 amino acids long. Germline loops: CDR1 SGDLS, CDR2 YYNGEE. This sample comprised peripheral blood, obtained before any cancer treatment. This rearrangement joins TRBV9 to TRBJ1-5, with 10 bases that match TRBD1. This TCR came from a woman aged 35 to 69 with stage I lung adenocarcinoma. CDR3 sequence: CASSPGTGAWQPQHF. As DNA, the CDR3 is TGTGCCAGCAGCCCAGGGACAGGGGCTTGGCAGCCCCAGCATTTT.